This TCR beta chain was captured in a study of blood T cell repertoires in COVID-19. The sample holds a few counts of this clone. Sequencing was performed with immunoSEQ multiplex PCR; in TCRdb, only in-frame clones are kept and a portion is missing. The sample includes fewer than 200,000 clones, around 90% of them seen just once. The sample was peripheral blood. This TCR was sampled from a woman aged 50 to 60 with acute or convalescent COVID-19.

The CDR3 sequence is CASSLRLAGRVTEQFF. As DNA, the CDR3 is TGTGCCAGCAGCTTGAGGCTAGCGGGAAGGGTGACTGAGCAGTTCTTC. V is TRBV7-2 and J is TRBJ2-1; the match to TRBD2 covers 9 bases. The CDR3 is 16 amino acids. Germline trimming cut 3 bases from V and 9 bases from J; bases unmatched to any gene: 12. Per germline, CDR1 SGHTA and CDR2 FQGNSA. Filled out from reference TRBV7-2 and TRBJ2-1, the complete variable domain reads GAGVSQSPSNKVTEKGKDVELRCDPISGHTALYWYRQSLGQGLEFLIYFQGNSAPDKSGLPSDRFSAERTGGSVSTLTIQRTQQEDSAVYLCASSLRLAGRVTEQFFGPGTRLTVL.